This T cell receptor (beta chain) appears in the sequencing data of a study of T cells in women clearing cervical HPV infection. Study context: Women with histologically confirmed HPV16-related CIN3 or worse, 2 with invasive cancer, served as cases.

Libraries were prepared by immunoSEQ multiplex PCR; TCRdb keeps only in-frame clonotypes and omits some of them. The sample yields 25,000 to 30,000 clones, of which the top ten take up over 8.5%. Per the germline V gene, CDR1 is SGHTA and CDR2 is FQGNSA. Trimming removed 0 bases at V and 7 bases at J, with 12 bases between. This CDR3 contains 15 residues. Regarding this clone: The CDR3 end lies 3 residues beyond the end of the read and is filled in from the germline J gene.

The TCR sequence derives from a woman between 18 and 70 years old with a cervical HPV16 infection that either progressed to CIN3+ or cleared (not recorded which). Material for sequencing was blood buffy coat. The gene calls are TRBV7-2 and TRBJ1-4; TRBD1 is a possible D gene (5 bases). The CDR3 sequence is CASSLAGGHREKLFF. The sequenced part of the CDR3 DNA is TGTGCCAGCAGCTTAGCAGGCGGACATCGTGAAAAA.